This TCR beta chain was sequenced during a study of vaccination effects on CD4 cells after COVID-19. Study-wide context: Participants were given two doses of BNT162b2 or mRNA-1273 vaccine. The study sampled two convalescent patients 16 days and one week before vaccination.

Turning to this clone: The target antigen is unknown.

In germline, CDR1 is KGHDR, CDR2 SFDVKD. With V trimmed by 4 bases and J by 4 bases, 3 bases remained unmatched. The length of the CDR3 is 16 residues. Findings and limits, study-wide: Convalescent patients were scarce in the study, and it lacked early post-infection timepoints.

The data were produced by immunoSEQ multiplex PCR, yet TCRdb's version contains in-frame clones alone and is incomplete. The repertoire holds roughly 26,000 clones, with about four fifths as singletons. Pools of viral peptides were used by the ViraFEST assay to expand antigen-specific CD4+ T cells ahead of sequencing. After less than twelve days in culture, the CD4+ T cells were isolated. Their SARS-CoV-2 infection, verified by PCR, occurred between March and December 2020. Half of the medium was exchanged for IL-2 medium on both days 3 and 7. The sequencing used CD4+ T cells from PBMCs cultured with HCoV-NL63 spike peptides, collected before COVID-19 vaccination. The chain is built from TRBV24-1 and TRBJ2-1; 13 bases fit TRBD2. The origin of this receptor is a human donor who had a prior SARS-CoV-2 infection. CDR3 nucleotides: TGTGCCACCAGTGACATGGGACTAGCGGGGTACAATGAGCAGTTCTTC. Its translation is CATSDMGLAGYNEQFF.